The 32 T cell receptor beta chains listed next were all sequenced from one sample in a study of blood T cell repertoires in COVID-19. Libraries were prepared by immunoSEQ multiplex PCR; TCRdb keeps only in-frame clonotypes and omits some of them. The table has some 450,000 clones, roughly 89% seen once; the top ten hold 0.8% to 1%. Sequencing was carried out using peripheral blood. Receptors were obtained from a young man with COVID-19, enrolled during active disease.

V and J are TRBV9 and TRBJ2-1; 9 bases align to TRBD2. V dropped 0 bases and J dropped 7; count of bases not matched to a gene: 8. The CDR3 runs to 16 residues. The germline CDR1 and CDR2 sequences are SGDLS and YYNGEE. In DNA, the CDR3 is TGTGCCAGCAGCGTAGCCTCTACTAGCGGGTTAAATGAGCAGTTCTTC. It specifies CASSVASTSGLNEQFF.

This clone was seen only once. This chain links TRBV6-1 with TRBJ1-4; D gene ambiguous. Germline V lookup: CDR1 MNHNS, CDR2 SASEGT. With 1 base removed from V and 3 bases from J, the gap between germline ends came to 6 bases. The CDR3 has 14 residues. In DNA, the CDR3 is TGTGCCAGCAGTGAAGTCCTTGCTAATGAAAAACTGTTTTTT. Protein product: CASSEVLANEKLFF.

The chain employs TRBV10-1 and TRBJ1-1, with D maybe TRBD1 (5 bases). The CDR3 contains 15 residues. Germline V gene data show CDR1 as WNHNN and CDR2 as SYGVQD (reference sequence). Trimming took off 0 bases at V and 0 bases at J, with 8 bases between the two ends. In nucleotides, the CDR3 is TGCGCCAGCAGTGAGTCCGGACAAATGAACACTGAAGCTTTCTTT. It translates to CASSESGQMNTEAFF.

The chain recombines TRBV12-3 or TRBV12-4 with TRBJ1-1; D not resolved. The CDR3 runs 12 residues. Trimming removed 1 base from V and 7 bases from J, with 7 bases in between. The CDR3 loop is CASSLVRGEAFF. Here the CDR3 DNA reads TGTGCCAGCAGTTTAGTGCGGGGTGAAGCTTTCTTT.

V is TRBV9 and J is TRBJ2-2, with D tentatively TRBD1 (5 bases). Germline V gene sequence: CDR1 SGDLS, CDR2 YYNGEE. V dropped 3 bases and J dropped 4 bases, with 10 bases sitting between them. This CDR3 region has 14 residues. Here the CDR3 reads CASSAERGTGELFF. The CDR3, as DNA: TGTGCCAGCAGCGCCGAAAGGGGCACCGGGGAGCTGTTTTTT.

V gene TRBV5-5 combines with J gene TRBJ1-3; TRBD1 is a possible D gene (5 bases). The CDR3 contains 16 residues. V lost 1 base and J 1 base, leaving 12 bases between the germline ends. Per germline, CDR1 SGHKS and CDR2 YYEKEE (reference sequence). As DNA, the CDR3 is TGTGCCAGCAGCTTGCTCAGGGAATCATCTGGAAACACCATATATTTT. Encoded protein: CASSLLRESSGNTIYF.

V usage is TRBV7-9 and J usage is TRBJ2-7; D is perhaps TRBD1 (6 bases). Trimming took 5 bases from V and 6 from J, leaving 11 bases between them. The germline V gene encodes CDR1 SEHNR and CDR2 FQNEAQ (reference sequence). The CDR3 is made up of 12 amino acids. For the CDR3, the DNA is TGTGCCAGCAGCGGGGAAGGGGGCGAGCAGTACTTC. Translated: CASSGEGGEQYF.

The chain couples TRBV6-6 to TRBJ2-7; 9 bases agree with TRBD1. The CDR3 runs 14 residues. Looked up from germline, CDR1 is MNHNY and CDR2 is SVGAGI (reference sequence). With 6 bases clipped from V and 3 bases from J, the junction kept 6 bases outside the gene matches. CDR3 DNA: TGTGCCAGCAGACCGGGACAGGGAAACTACGAGCAGTACTTC. This codes for CASRPGQGNYEQYF.

CDR3 nucleotides: TGTGCCAGCAGTGGGAACAGGGATCGCTACGAGCAGTACTTC. Amino acid sequence: CASSGNRDRYEQYF. The chain employs TRBV25-1 and TRBJ2-7; the D gene is possibly TRBD1 (6 bases). Trimming took off 4 bases at V and 3 bases at J, with 13 bases between the two ends. The germline gives CDR1 MGHDK, CDR2 SYGVNS. This CDR3 spans 14 amino acids.

V and J are TRBV30 and TRBJ2-1; TRBD1 aligns across 8 bases. J was trimmed by 4 bases and V by 1 base; bases with no gene match: 6. This CDR3 is built from 15 residues. The V gene's germline CDR1 is GTSNPN and CDR2 SVGIG (reference sequence). The CDR3 loop reads CAWSAKGTGYNEQFF. In nucleotides, the CDR3 is TGTGCCTGGAGTGCGAAAGGGACAGGATACAATGAGCAGTTCTTC. The entire variable domain, with the rest obtained from reference TRBV30 and TRBJ2-1, is as follows: SQTIHQWPATLVQPVGSPLSLECTVEGTSNPNLYWYRQAAGRGLQLLFYSVGIGQISSEVPQNLSASRPQDRQFILSSKKLLLSDSGFYLCAWSAKGTGYNEQFFGPGTRLTVL.

The rearrangement joins TRBV6-5 to TRBJ1-5; tentative D call: TRBD1 (5 bases). CDR3 length: 15 residues. V lost 0 bases and J 3 bases, leaving 9 bases between the germline ends. CDR1 is MNHEY, CDR2 SVGAGI, per germline. This CDR3 reads CASSYSTAPNQPQHF. The CDR3 DNA sequence: TGTGCCAGCAGTTACTCGACAGCGCCCAATCAGCCCCAGCATTTT.

The V call is TRBV6-5, the J call TRBJ1-2, with D unclear. The V end was cut by 5 bases, the J end by 4 bases, with 11 bases between. The CDR3 spans 13 residues. The germline V gene encodes CDR1 MNHEY and CDR2 SVGAGI. CDR3 sequence: CASSPREFYGYTF. The CDR3 DNA reads as TGTGCCAGCAGTCCTCGGGAGTTCTATGGCTACACCTTC.

The V and J genes are TRBV10-2 and TRBJ1-1; D ambiguous. The length of the CDR3 is 12 residues. Germline-derived CDR1 and CDR2 are WSHSY and SAAADI. V gave up 2 bases and J gave up 6 bases, with 7 bases separating them. CDR3 sequence reads: CASSEERAEAFF. DNA of the CDR3: TGCGCCAGCAGTGAGGAACGAGCTGAAGCTTTCTTT.

The chain joins TRBV7-8 to TRBJ2-3; D remains unclear. The CDR3 length is 14 residues. CDR1 SGHVS and CDR2 FQNEAQ come from the germline V gene. V shed 4 bases and J shed 1 base, with 9 bases lying between them. This CDR3 is CASSSNTRTDTQYF. CDR3 DNA sequence: TGTGCCAGCAGCTCCAACACGCGCACAGATACGCAGTATTTT.

This clone has just a few counts. The rearrangement links TRBV2 to TRBJ1-5; 8 bases are a match to TRBD1. The germline V gene encodes CDR1 SNHLY and CDR2 FYNNEI. The CDR3 sequence is 15 residues long. J lost 4 bases, V lost 6 bases, and 8 bases had no gene match. CDR3 bases: TGTGCCAGCAGCGCCGGGACAGGAAATAATCAGCCCCAGCATTTT. It encodes CASSAGTGNNQPQHF.

The chain recombines TRBV5-1 with TRBJ2-5; 10 bases map to TRBD1. Germline V gene data show CDR1 as SGHRS and CDR2 as YFSETQ. V shed 2 bases and J 3 bases; nucleotides not matched to a gene: 4. The CDR3 consists of 15 residues. The CDR3: CASSLTGTGEETQYF. The CDR3 nucleotides are TGCGCCAGCAGCTTAACAGGGACAGGGGAAGAGACCCAGTACTTC.

The V and J genes are TRBV12-3 or TRBV12-4 and TRBJ1-2; no definite D call. Between the trimmed V and J ends, which lost 3 bases and 4 bases, there was a span of 9 bases. The CDR3 is made up of 13 amino acids. The CDR3: CASSFDGGYGYTF. CDR3 sequence (DNA): TGTGCCAGCAGTTTTGACGGAGGCTATGGCTACACCTTC.

The chain employs TRBV9 and TRBJ1-2, with D possibly being TRBD1 (6 bases). The CDR3 has 14 residues. CDR1 SGDLS and CDR2 YYNGEE come from the germline V gene. Between the trimmed V and J ends, which lost 0 bases and 4 bases, there was a span of 10 bases. The CDR3: CASSVEGGPYGYTF. DNA of the CDR3: TGTGCCAGCAGCGTAGAGGGGGGGCCCTATGGCTACACCTTC.

The CDR3 DNA follows: TGTGCCAGTGGGGAGAAACAGCCCCAGCATTTT. Protein product: CASGEKQPQHF. The chain has TRBV2 and TRBJ1-5; D ambiguous. The CDR3 consists of 11 residues. The germline V and J ends were trimmed by 9 bases and 7 bases, with 10 bases remaining between them. Germline assignment: CDR1 SNHLY and CDR2 FYNNEI.

CDR3 protein: CASSSTPQGGEKLFF. CDR3 sequence (DNA): TGTGCCAGCAGCTCGACTCCGCAGGGGGGTGAGAAACTGTTTTTT. This chain connects TRBV7-8 to TRBJ1-4; 7 bases agree with TRBD1. CDR3 length: 15 residues. CDR1 is SGHVS and CDR2 is FQNEAQ in the germline V gene. V gave up 4 bases and J gave up 11 bases; unmatched junction bases: 13.

The rearrangement joins TRBV11-2 to TRBJ2-3, with a tentative D call TRBD2 (5 bases). The CDR3 consists of 16 residues. Trimming took off 4 bases at V and 0 bases at J, with 14 bases between the two ends. Germline lookup yields CDR1 SGHAT and CDR2 FQNNGV. CDR3: CASSSGEGLSTDTQYF. CDR3 in DNA: TGTGCCAGCAGCTCCGGGGAAGGGTTGAGCACAGATACGCAGTATTTT.

This clone was seen a few times. The rearrangement joins TRBV27 to TRBJ1-1; TRBD1 might be the D (6 bases). V gave up 5 bases and J gave up 0 bases, with 13 bases separating them. Germline CDR1 reads MNHEY; CDR2 reads SMNVEV (reference sequence). The CDR3 totals 15 residues. This chain's CDR3 is CASSVDRYMNTEAFF. CDR3 coding DNA: TGTGCCAGCAGTGTCGACAGGTACATGAACACTGAAGCTTTCTTT.

The J gene is TRBJ1-6, the V gene TRBV18; D gene unclear. The length of the CDR3 is 17 residues. Germline V gene lookup returns CDR1 KGHSH and CDR2 LQKENI. Trimming cost V 0 bases and J 2 bases, with 11 bases left between them. The CDR3 here is CASSPPGRVAYNSPLHF. CDR3 DNA sequence: TGTGCCAGCTCACCACCGGGGAGGGTTGCCTATAATTCACCCCTCCACTTT.

This clone came up once. The chain has TRBV11-2 and TRBJ2-5, with 14 bases identical to TRBD2. Per germline, CDR1 SGHAT and CDR2 FQNNGV. The CDR3 totals 19 residues. J gave up 4 bases and V 0 bases, and 10 bases lay outside the gene matches. The CDR3 DNA is TGTGCCAGCAGCTTAGAACAACCGGGACTAGCGGGGGTGCTAGAGACCCAGTACTTC. Its protein product is CASSLEQPGLAGVLETQYF.

Points on this clone: This CDR3 is also generated by other DNA sequences in the sample. The chain recombines TRBV19 with TRBJ2-1; 9 nucleotides align to TRBD2. V shed 3 bases and J 4 bases; nucleotides not matched to a gene: 4. CDR1 and CDR2 from the germline V gene are LNHDA and SQIVND (reference sequence). This CDR3 comprises 15 residues. The CDR3 reads CASSIASGGYNEQFF. The CDR3 nucleotides are TGTGCCAGTAGTATCGCGAGCGGGGGGTACAATGAGCAGTTCTTC.

There are many counts of this clone. The J gene is TRBJ2-4, the V gene TRBV2; the match to TRBD1 covers 7 bases. The trim removed 2 bases at V and 6 bases at J, leaving 4 bases unmatched. CDR1 SNHLY and CDR2 FYNNEI come from the germline V gene. This CDR3 has 14 residues. The CDR3 loop reads CASSERDSGNIQYF. CDR3 nucleotide sequence: TGTGCCAGCAGTGAAAGGGACAGCGGAAACATTCAGTACTTC.

The gene calls are TRBV11-1 and TRBJ1-1, with 7 bases matching TRBD1. J was trimmed by 1 base and V by 7 bases; bases with no gene match: 6. The CDR3 length is 14 residues. In germline, CDR1 is SGHAT, CDR2 FQDESV (reference sequence). CDR3 sequence reads: CASKDRSRNTEAFF. The CDR3 DNA reads TGTGCCAGCAAGGACAGGTCTAGGAACACTGAAGCTTTCTTT.

The rearrangement uses TRBV7-9 and TRBJ2-5; no definite D call. The CDR3 covers 15 residues. Looked up from germline, CDR1 is SEHNR and CDR2 is FQNEAQ (reference sequence). Trimming pared 1 base from V and 2 bases from J, leaving 11 bases between. This CDR3 is CASSLVGSAQETQYF. The CDR3 region has the DNA TGTGCCAGCAGCTTAGTAGGCAGCGCTCAAGAGACCCAGTACTTC.

This rearrangement joins TRBV19 to TRBJ2-5; tentatively, D is TRBD2 (6 bases). Germline V CDR1 and CDR2: LNHDA, SQIVND (reference sequence). Trimming took off 3 bases at V and 0 bases at J, with 11 bases between the two ends. CDR3 size: 15 residues. CDR3 sequence reads: CASSIMGGYQETQYF. Written as DNA, the CDR3 is TGTGCCAGTAGTATTATGGGGGGTTACCAAGAGACCCAGTACTTC.

The V call is TRBV28, the J call TRBJ2-7; 8 bases match TRBD1. The CDR3 contains 15 residues. CDR1 is MDHEN and CDR2 is SYDVKM in the germline V gene. V was clipped by 2 bases and J by 5 bases; unmatched bases: 8. The CDR3 loop is CASSLADRENHEQYF. The CDR3 nucleotides are TGTGCCAGCAGTTTAGCGGACAGGGAGAATCACGAGCAGTACTTC.

This clone was observed a handful of times. J is TRBJ2-1 and V is TRBV24-1, with D perhaps TRBD2 (5 bases). This CDR3 is built from 16 residues. V was cut by 4 bases and J by 4 bases, with 16 bases left in between. The germline CDR1 and CDR2 sequences are KGHDR and SFDVKD. The DNA for the CDR3 is TGTGCCACCAGTGACCCCAGCGGAGCGGAGTACAATGAGCAGTTCTTC. Protein sequence: CATSDPSGAEYNEQFF.

The chain recombines TRBV7-2 with TRBJ2-3; D uncertain. V was cut by 3 bases and J by 8 bases, with 9 bases left in between. Germline CDR1 is SGHTA and CDR2 is FQGNSA. There are 12 residues in the CDR3. CDR3 nucleotides: TGTGCCAGCAGCTTCCGGGTCCTTACGCAGTATTTT. Translating it yields CASSFRVLTQYF.